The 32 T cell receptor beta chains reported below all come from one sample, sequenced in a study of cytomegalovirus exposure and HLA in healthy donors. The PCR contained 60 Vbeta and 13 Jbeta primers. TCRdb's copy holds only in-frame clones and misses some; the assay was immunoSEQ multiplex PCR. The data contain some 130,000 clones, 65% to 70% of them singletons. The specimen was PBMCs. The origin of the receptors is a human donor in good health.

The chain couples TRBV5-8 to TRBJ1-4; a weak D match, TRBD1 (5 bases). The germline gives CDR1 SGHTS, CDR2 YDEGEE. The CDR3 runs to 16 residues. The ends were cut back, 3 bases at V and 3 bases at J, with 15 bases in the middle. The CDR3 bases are TGTGCCAGCAGCTCGGGGGGGACGGTTCCTAATGAAAAACTGTTTTTT. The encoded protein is CASSSGGTVPNEKLFF.

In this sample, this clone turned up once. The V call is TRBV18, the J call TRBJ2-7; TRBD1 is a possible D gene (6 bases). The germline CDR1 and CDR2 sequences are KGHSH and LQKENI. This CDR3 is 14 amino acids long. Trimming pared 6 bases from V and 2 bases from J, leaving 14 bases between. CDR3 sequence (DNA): TGTGCCAGCTCCCAAAAGACAGGCCCCTACGAGCAGTACTTC. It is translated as CASSQKTGPYEQYF.

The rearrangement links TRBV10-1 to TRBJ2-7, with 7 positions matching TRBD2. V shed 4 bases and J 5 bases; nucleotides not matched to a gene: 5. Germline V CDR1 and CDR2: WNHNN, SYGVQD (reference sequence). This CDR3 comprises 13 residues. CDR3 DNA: TGCGCCAGCAGTGGACTAGCTAGGAACGAGCAGTACTTC. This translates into CASSGLARNEQYF.

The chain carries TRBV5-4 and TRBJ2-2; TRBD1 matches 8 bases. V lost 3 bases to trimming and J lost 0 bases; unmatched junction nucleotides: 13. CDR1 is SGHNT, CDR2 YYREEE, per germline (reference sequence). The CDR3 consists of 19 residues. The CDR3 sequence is CASSSETGTGRTNTGELFF. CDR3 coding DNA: TGTGCCAGCAGCTCGGAAACCGGGACAGGACGCACGAACACCGGGGAGCTGTTTTTT.

DNA of the CDR3: TGTGCCAGCAGCAGAGGCGTGACGGGACAGGGGAAGGATGAGCAGTTCTTC. Protein: CASSRGVTGQGKDEQFF. The chain links TRBV11-3 to TRBJ2-1, with TRBD1 identical over 10 bases. CDR3 length equals 17 residues. Per the germline V gene, CDR1 is SGHNT and CDR2 is YENEEA. Trimming at V came to 5 bases and at J to 8 bases, leaving 15 bases not matched to a gene.

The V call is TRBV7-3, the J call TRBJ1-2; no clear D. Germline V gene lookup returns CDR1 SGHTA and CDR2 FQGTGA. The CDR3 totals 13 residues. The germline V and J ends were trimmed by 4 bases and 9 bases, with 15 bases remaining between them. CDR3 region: CASSSQNGDSYTF. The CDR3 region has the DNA TGTGCCAGCAGCTCTCAAAACGGGGATAGCTACACCTTC.

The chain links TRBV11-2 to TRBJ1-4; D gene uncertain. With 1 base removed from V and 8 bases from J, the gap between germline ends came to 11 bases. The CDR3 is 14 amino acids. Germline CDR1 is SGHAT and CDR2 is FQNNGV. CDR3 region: CASSLGTRREKLFF. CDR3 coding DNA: TGTGCCAGCAGCTTAGGGACCCGGAGGGAAAAACTGTTTTTT.

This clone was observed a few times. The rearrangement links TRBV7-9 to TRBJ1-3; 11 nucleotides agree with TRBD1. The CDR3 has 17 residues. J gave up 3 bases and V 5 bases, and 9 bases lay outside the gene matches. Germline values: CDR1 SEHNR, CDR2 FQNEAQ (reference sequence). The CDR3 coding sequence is TGTGCCAGCAGCACGGGACAGGGGGTGCCTAGTGGAAACACCATATATTTT. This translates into CASSTGQGVPSGNTIYF.

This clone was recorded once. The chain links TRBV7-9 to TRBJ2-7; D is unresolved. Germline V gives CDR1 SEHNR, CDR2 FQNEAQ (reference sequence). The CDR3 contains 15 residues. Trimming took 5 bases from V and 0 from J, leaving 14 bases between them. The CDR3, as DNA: TGTGCCAGCAGCGACGGTAGCTCGAGCTCCTACGAGCAGTACTTC. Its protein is CASSDGSSSSYEQYF.

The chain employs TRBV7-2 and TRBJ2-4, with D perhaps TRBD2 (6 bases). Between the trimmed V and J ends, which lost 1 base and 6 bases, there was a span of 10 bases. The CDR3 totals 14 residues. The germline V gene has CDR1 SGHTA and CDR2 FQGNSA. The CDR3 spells CASSLDAGRNIQYF. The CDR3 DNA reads TGTGCCAGCAGCTTAGACGCCGGGAGAAACATTCAGTACTTC.

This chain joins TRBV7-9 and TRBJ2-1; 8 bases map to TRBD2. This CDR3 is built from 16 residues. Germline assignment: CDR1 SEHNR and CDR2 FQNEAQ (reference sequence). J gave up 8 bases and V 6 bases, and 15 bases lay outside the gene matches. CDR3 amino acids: CASRPNRLGREDEQFF. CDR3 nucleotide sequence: TGTGCCAGCAGACCCAACAGGTTGGGGCGGGAGGATGAGCAGTTCTTC.

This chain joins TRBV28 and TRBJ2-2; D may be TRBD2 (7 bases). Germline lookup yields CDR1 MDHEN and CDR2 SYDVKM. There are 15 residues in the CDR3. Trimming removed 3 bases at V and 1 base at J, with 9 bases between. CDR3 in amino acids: CASSFGGRNTGELFF. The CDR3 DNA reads TGTGCCAGCAGTTTCGGGGGGCGGAACACCGGGGAGCTGTTTTTT.

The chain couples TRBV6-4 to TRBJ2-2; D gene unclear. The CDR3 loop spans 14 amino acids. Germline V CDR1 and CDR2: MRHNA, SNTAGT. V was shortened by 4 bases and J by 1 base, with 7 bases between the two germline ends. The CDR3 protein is CASSVNRNTGELFF. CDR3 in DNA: TGTGCCAGCAGTGTCAACAGGAACACCGGGGAGCTGTTTTTT.

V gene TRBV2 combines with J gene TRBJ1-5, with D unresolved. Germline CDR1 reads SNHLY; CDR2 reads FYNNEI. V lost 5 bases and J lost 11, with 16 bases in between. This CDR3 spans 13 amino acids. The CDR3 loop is CASSLGLEMAQHF. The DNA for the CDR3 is TGTGCCAGCAGTCTTGGGTTGGAGATGGCCCAGCATTTT.

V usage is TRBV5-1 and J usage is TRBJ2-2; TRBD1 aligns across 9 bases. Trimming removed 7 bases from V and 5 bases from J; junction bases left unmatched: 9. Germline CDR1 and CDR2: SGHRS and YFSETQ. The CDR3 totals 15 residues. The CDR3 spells CASGSGTGRTGELFF. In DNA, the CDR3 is TGCGCCAGCGGATCCGGGACAGGGAGGACCGGGGAGCTGTTTTTT.

CDR3 region: CASSQDLGAVDEQYF. CDR3 bases: TGCGCCAGCAGCCAAGATCTAGGGGCTGTGGACGAGCAGTACTTC. The rearrangement uses TRBV4-3 and TRBJ2-7; a weak D match, TRBD1 (5 bases). V lost 0 bases to trimming and J lost 5 bases, with 14 bases between them. CDR3 length: 15 residues. Germline V gene lookup returns CDR1 LGHNA and CDR2 YSLEER.

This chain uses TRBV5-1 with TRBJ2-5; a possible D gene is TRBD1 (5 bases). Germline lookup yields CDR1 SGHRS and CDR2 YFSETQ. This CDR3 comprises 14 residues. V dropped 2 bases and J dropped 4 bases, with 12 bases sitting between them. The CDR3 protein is CASSFGSRAETQYF. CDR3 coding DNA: TGCGCCAGCAGCTTTGGCTCCAGGGCAGAGACCCAGTACTTC.

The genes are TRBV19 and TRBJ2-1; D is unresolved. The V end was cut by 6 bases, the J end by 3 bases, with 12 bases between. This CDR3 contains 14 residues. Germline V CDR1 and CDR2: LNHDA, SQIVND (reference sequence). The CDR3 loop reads CASSPLRNYNEQFF. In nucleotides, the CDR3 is TGTGCCAGTAGCCCCCTGAGGAACTACAATGAGCAGTTCTTC.

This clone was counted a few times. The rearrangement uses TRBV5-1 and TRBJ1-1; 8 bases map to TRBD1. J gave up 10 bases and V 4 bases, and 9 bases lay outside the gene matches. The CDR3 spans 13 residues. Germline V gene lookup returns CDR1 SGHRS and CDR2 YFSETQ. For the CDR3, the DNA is TGCGCCAGCAGCCAAACTTACAGGGGGGGAGCTTTCTTT. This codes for CASSQTYRGGAFF.

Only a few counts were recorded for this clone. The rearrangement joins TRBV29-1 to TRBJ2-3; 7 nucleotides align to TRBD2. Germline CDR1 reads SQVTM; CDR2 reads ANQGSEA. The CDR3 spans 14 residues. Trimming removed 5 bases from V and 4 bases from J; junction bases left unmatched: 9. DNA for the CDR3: TGCAGCGTTCGGGAAGGCGGGAGCGCAGATACGCAGTATTTT. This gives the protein CSVREGGSADTQYF.

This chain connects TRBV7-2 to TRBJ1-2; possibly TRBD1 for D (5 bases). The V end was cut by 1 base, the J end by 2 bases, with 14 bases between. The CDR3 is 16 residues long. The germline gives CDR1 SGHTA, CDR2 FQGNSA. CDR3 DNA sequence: TGTGCCAGCAGCTTAGGAGGGTCGGGGGGGAACTATGGCTACACCTTC. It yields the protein CASSLGGSGGNYGYTF.

The CDR3 here is CASGQTGANVLTF. The DNA of the CDR3 is TGTGCCAGCGGACAGACTGGGGCCAACGTCCTGACTTTC. The chain combines TRBV19 with TRBJ2-6; TRBD1 is a possible D gene (6 bases). V gave up 9 bases and J gave up 2 bases, with 8 bases separating them. The length of the CDR3 is 13 residues. Germline lookup yields CDR1 LNHDA and CDR2 SQIVND (reference sequence).

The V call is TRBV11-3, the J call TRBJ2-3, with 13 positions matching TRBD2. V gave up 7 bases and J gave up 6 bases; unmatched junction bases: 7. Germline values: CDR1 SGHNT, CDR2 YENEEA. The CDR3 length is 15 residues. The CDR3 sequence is CASTKGLAGADTQYF. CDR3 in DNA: TGTGCCAGCACTAAAGGACTAGCGGGAGCCGATACGCAGTATTTT.

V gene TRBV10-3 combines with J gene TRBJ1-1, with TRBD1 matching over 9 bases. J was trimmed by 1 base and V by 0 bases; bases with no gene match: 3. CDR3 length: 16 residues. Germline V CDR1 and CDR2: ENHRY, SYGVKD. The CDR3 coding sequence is TGTGCCATCAGTGAGTCGAAGGGACAGGGGAACACTGAAGCTTTCTTT. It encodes CAISESKGQGNTEAFF.

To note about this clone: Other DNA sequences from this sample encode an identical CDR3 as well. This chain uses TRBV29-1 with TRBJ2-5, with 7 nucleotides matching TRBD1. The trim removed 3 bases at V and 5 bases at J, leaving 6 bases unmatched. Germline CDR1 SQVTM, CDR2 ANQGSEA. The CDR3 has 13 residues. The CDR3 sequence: CSVDAGGEETQYF. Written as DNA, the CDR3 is TGCAGCGTTGACGCAGGGGGTGAGGAGACCCAGTACTTC. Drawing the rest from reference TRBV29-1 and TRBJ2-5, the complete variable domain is SAVISQKPSRDICQRGTSLTIQCQVDSQVTMMFWYRQQPGQSLTLIATANQGSEATYESGFVIDKFPISRPNLTFSTLTVSNMSPEDSSIYLCSVDAGGEETQYFGPGTRLLVL.

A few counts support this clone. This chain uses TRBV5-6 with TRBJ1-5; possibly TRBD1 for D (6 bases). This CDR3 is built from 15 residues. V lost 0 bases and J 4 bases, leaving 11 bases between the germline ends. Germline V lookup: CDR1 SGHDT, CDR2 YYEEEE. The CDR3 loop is CASSLGARGNQPQHF. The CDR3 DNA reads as TGTGCCAGCAGCTTGGGGGCCAGGGGTAATCAGCCCCAGCATTTT.

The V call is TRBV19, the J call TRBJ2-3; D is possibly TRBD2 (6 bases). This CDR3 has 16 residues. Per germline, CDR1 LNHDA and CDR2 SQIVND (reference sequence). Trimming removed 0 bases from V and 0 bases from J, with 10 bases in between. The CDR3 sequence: CASSIEAGLSTDTQYF. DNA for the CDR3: TGTGCCAGTAGTATAGAAGCAGGACTAAGCACAGATACGCAGTATTTT.

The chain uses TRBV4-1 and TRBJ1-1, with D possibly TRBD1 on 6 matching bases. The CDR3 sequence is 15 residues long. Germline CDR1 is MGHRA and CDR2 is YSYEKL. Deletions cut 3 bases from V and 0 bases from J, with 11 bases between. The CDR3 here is CASSQRGQLNTEAFF. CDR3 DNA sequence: TGCGCCAGCAGCCAGAGAGGACAGCTGAACACTGAAGCTTTCTTT.

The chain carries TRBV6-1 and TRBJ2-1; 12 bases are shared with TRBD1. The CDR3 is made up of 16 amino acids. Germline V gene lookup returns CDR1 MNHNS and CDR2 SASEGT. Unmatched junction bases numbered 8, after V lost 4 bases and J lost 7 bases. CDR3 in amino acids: CASSALPGQGANEQFF. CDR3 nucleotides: TGTGCCAGCAGTGCTCTTCCGGGACAGGGGGCAAATGAGCAGTTCTTC.

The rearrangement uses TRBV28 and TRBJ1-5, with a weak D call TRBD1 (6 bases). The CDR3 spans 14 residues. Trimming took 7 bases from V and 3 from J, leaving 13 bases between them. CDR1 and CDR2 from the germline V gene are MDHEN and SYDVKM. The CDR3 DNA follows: TGTGCCAGCAATATACAGGGCGCCAATCAGCCCCAGCATTTT. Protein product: CASNIQGANQPQHF. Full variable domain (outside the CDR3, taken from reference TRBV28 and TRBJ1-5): DVKVTQSSRYLVKRTGEKVFLECVQDMDHENMFWYRQDPGLGLRLIYFSYDVKMKEKGDIPEGYSVSREKKERFSLILESASTNQTSMYLCASNIQGANQPQHFGDGTRLSIL.

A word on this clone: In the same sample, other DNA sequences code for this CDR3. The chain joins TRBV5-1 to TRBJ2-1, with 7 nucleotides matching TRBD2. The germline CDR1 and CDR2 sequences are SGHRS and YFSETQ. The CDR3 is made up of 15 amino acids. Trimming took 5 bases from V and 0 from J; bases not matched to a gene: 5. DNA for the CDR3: TGCGCCAGCAGTCTAGGCGGGAGCTCCTACAATGAGCAGTTCTTC. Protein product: CASSLGGSSYNEQFF.

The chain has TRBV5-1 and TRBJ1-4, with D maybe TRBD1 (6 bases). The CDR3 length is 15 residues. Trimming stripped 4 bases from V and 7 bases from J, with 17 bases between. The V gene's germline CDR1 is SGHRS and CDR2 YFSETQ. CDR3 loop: CASSPMTGVSEKLFF. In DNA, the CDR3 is TGCGCCAGCAGCCCTATGACAGGAGTGAGTGAAAAACTGTTTTTT.